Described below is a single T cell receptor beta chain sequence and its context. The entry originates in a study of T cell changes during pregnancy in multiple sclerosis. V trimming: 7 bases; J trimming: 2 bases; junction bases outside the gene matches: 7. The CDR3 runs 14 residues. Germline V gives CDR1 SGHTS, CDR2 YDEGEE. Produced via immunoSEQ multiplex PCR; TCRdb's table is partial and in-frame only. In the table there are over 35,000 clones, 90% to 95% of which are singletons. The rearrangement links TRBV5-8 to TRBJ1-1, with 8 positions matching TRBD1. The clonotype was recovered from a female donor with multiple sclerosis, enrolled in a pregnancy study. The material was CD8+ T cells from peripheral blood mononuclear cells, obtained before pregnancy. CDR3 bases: TGTGCCAGCGGCGCCGGGACAGGCAACACTGAAGCTTTCTTT. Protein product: CASGAGTGNTEAFF.